The following is a T cell receptor beta chain sequence with its context. This clonotype was seen at least ten times. What antigen it recognizes has not been identified. Per-base qualities were not stored, and no clone one base away is much larger. This record comes from a study of early T cells in non-severe SARS-CoV-2 infection (dated by TCRdb to about 2021). With respect to the entire study: Because TCR sequencing was done on bulk RNA from unsorted whole blood, the alpha and beta chains could not be paired.

The study was a case-control design nested within a healthcare worker cohort in London, UK, with weekly nasopharyngeal swab PCR tests and blood sampling. Healthcare workers were enrolled in the week of the UK lockdown, from 23 to 31 March 2020, and were followed every week for up to roughly 16 weeks. The CDR3 covers 17 residues, taking in both the cysteine and the phenylalanine. The only DNA kept is the CDR3, 51 bases in frame from the first base. After removal of 0 bases from V and 3 bases from J, the junction retains 8 bases not matched to a gene. For CDR1 and CDR2, the germline V gene lists SGHRS and YFSETQ. Summary of the overall study and its limitations: VDJdb matching was skewed toward anti-spike CD8 responses, so virus-specific expansions were likely underestimated and private and CD4 specificities were missed.

Library preparation employed 5' RACE. Instrument on record: NextSeq 500. Unique molecular identifiers were attached to individual cDNA molecules in the TCR library protocol so that sequencing error and PCR bias could be corrected. TCR alpha and beta chains were both sequenced, and the abundances of alpha and beta sequences in each sample were closely correlated with each other. Under the source paper's analysis protocol: Decombinator V4 was used to annotate TCR sequences for V gene, J gene and CDR3. Expanded TCRs were defined as changing significantly between any two time points under a Poisson model with p below 0.0001. Abundances of TCRs were expressed as counts per million after normalisation to the total number of TCRs sequenced in each sample. MAIT TCRs were defined by TRAV1-2 paired with TRAJ12, TRAJ20 or TRAJ33, and iNKT TCRs by TRAV10 paired with TRAJ18. VDJdb, accessed 1 November 2021, was searched for CMV, EBV and SARS-CoV-2 annotated TCRs, excluding TCRs annotated for multiple antigens. TCRdb ran its own pipeline on the public reads, namely fastp trimming at Q25 and MiXCR clone calling, and kept in-frame beta chains. Rows are combined by CDR3 protein, so each entry shows the most common genes and DNA. None of the V and J calls come from the authors' own analysis; TCRdb made them. The sample has about 52,000 distinct CDR3 sequences on record, 9.5% to 11% of them singletons. The top ten hold approximately 13% of the sample.

The origin of this receptor is an adult who was a healthcare worker with PCR-confirmed SARS-CoV-2 infection or an uninfected control (not recorded which). The sequence joins TRBV5-1 to TRBJ2-1, and TRBD2 aligns with 8 junction nucleotides. Sequencing was performed on whole blood. Here the CDR3 is given as CASSLEPSGPLYNEQFF. The sequenced DNA is TGCGCCAGCAGCTTGGAGCCTAGCGGGCCCCTCTACAATGAGCAGTTCTTC.